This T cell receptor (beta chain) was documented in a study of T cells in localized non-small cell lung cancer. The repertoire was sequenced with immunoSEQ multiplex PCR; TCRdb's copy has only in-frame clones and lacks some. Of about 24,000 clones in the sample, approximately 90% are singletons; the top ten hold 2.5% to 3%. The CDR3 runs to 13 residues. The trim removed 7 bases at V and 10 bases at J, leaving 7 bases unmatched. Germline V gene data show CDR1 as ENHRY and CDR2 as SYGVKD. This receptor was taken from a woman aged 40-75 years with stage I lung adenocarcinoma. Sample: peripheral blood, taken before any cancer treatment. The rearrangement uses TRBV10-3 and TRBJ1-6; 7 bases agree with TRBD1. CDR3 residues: CAITGTVESPLHF. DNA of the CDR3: TGTGCCATCACCGGGACAGTTGAATCACCCCTCCACTTT.